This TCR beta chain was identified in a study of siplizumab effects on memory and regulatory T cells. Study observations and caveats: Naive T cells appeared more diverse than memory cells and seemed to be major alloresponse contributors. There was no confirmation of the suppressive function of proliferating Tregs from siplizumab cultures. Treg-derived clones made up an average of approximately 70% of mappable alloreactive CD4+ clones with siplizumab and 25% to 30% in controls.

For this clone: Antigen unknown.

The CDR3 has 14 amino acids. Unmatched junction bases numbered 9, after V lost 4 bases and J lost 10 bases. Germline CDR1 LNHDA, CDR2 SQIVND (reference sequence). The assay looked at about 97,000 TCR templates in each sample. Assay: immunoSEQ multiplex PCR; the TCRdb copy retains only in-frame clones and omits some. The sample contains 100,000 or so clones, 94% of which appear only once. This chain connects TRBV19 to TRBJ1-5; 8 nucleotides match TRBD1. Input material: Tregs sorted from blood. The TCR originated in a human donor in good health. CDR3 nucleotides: TGTGCCAGTAGTACCGACTGGGCAGGGGGCCCCCAGCATTTT. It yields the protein CASSTDWAGGPQHF.